The clone carrying this TCR beta chain has at least ten counts. Unfractionated whole blood served as the source for total RNA extraction. One entry per CDR3 protein results from TCRdb running MiXCR on the 5' RACE reads. In the table there are 110,000 to 150,000 distinct CDR3 sequences, about 4.3% of which are singletons. The V end was cut by 5 bases, the J end by 1 base, with 11 bases between. The CDR3 spans 14 residues. From germline, CDR1 is MNHEY and CDR2 SVGEGT. This sample is part of a study of human T cells and chemical hapten exposure. This rearrangement joins TRBV6-2 or TRBV6-3 to TRBJ1-2; D remains ambiguous. This sequence originates from a female donor in good health. DNA of the CDR3: TGTGCCAGCAGTATCCAGTACCTTAACTATGGCTACACCTTC. Its protein is CASSIQYLNYGYTF.